This TCR beta chain was profiled in a study of blood T cell repertoires in COVID-19. CDR1 and CDR2 from the germline V gene are SGHRS and YFSETQ. The CDR3 spans 16 residues. J was trimmed by 2 bases and V by 5 bases; bases with no gene match: 6. The protocol was immunoSEQ multiplex PCR, while the TCRdb copy is restricted to in-frame clones and leaves out a portion. The sample yields 65,000 to 80,000 clones, roughly 80% seen once. The sequenced sample consisted of peripheral blood. The sequence derives from a human donor in a cohort sampled during active COVID-19. This rearrangement joins TRBV5-1 to TRBJ2-2; 10 nucleotides match TRBD1. CDR3 sequence (DNA): TGCGCCAGCAGTTATGACAGGGGGCGAAACACCGGGGAGCTGTTTTTT. As protein: CASSYDRGRNTGELFF.